This T cell receptor (beta chain) was profiled in a study of control samples from healthy donors and cancer patients. Germline CDR1 LNHDA, CDR2 SQIVND (reference sequence). The trim removed 5 bases at V and 4 bases at J, leaving 7 bases unmatched. CDR3 length equals 14 residues. Sequencing was performed with immunoSEQ multiplex PCR; in TCRdb, only in-frame clones are kept and a portion is missing. The top ten hold around 1.5% of the sample, which has about 180,000 clones, 90% to 95% seen once. The chain links TRBV19 to TRBJ1-1; TRBD1 matches 7 bases. This TCR was recovered from a woman in her late teens or twenties in good health. Sequenced material: blood. The CDR3 DNA is TGTGCCAGTAGTTCTGACAGGGAGAGCACTGAAGCTTTCTTT. This encodes CASSSDRESTEAFF.